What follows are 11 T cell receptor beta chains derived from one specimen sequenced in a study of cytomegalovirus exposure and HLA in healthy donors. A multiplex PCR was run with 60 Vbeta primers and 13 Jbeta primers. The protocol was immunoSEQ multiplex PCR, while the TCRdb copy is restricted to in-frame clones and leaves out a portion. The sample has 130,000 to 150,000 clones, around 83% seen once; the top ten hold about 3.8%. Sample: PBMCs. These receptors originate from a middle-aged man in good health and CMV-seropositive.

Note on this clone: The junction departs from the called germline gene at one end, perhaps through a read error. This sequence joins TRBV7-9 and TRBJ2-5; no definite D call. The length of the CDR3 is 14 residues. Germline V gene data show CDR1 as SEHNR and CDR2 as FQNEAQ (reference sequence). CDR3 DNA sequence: TGTTCCAGCAGCTTAGCCGAAACGGTAGAGACCCAGTACTTC. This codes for CSSSLAETVETQYF.

This CDR3 reads CAIRDGGNTEAFF. CDR3 nucleotides: TGTGCCATCAGGGACGGGGGAAACACTGAAGCTTTCTTT. The chain recombines TRBV10-3 with TRBJ1-1, with D possibly being TRBD1 (5 bases). The CDR3 is 13 residues long. Germline CDR1 is ENHRY and CDR2 is SYGVKD. V was clipped by 6 bases and J by 2 bases, with 10 bases between them.

The CDR3 region has the DNA TGTGCCAGCAGCGGGGCGGAGGGCGGCCCTGCGGAAGAGCAGTACTTC. Amino acid sequence: CASSGAEGGPAEEQYF. This chain joins TRBV7-9 and TRBJ2-7; D might be TRBD2 (6 bases). This CDR3 contains 16 residues. V gave up 5 bases and J gave up 7 bases, with 24 bases separating them. Germline V gives CDR1 SEHNR, CDR2 FQNEAQ (reference sequence). The complete variable domain, with remaining parts taken from reference TRBV7-9 and TRBJ2-7, reads DTGVSQNPRHKITKRGQNVTFRCDPISEHNRLYWYRQTLGQGPEFLTYFQNEAQLEKSRLLSDRFSAERPKGSFSTLEIQRTEQGDSAMYLCASSGAEGGPAEEQYFGPGTRLTVT.

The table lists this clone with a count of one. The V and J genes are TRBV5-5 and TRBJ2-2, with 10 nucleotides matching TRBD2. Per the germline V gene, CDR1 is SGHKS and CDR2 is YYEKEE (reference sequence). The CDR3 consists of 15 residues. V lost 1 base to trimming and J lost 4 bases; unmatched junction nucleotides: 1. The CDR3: CASSLSGRGTGELFF. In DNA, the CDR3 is TGTGCCAGCAGCTTGAGCGGGAGGGGCACCGGGGAGCTGTTTTTT.

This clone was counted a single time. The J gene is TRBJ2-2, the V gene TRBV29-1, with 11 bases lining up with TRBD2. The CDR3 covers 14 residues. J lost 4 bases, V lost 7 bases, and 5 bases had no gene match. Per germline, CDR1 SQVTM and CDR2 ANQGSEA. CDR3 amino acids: CSGAGTSGTGELFF. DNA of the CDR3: TGCAGCGGGGCCGGGACTAGCGGCACCGGGGAGCTGTTTTTT.

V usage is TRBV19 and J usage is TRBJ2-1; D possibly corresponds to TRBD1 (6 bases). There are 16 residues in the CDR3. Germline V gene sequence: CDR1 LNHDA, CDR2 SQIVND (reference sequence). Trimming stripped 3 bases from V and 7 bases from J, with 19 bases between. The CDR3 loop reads CASSMLGQPGVNEQFF. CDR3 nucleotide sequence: TGTGCCAGTAGTATGTTAGGACAGCCAGGGGTAAATGAGCAGTTCTTC.

This CDR3 reads CASSQGIAGGPGETQYF. The CDR3, as DNA: TGCGCCAGCAGCCAGGGGATAGCGGGGGGGCCAGGAGAGACCCAGTACTTC. The chain recombines TRBV5-1 with TRBJ2-5; 11 bases fit TRBD2. Losses at the gene ends were 4 bases for V and 4 bases for J; bases not matched to a gene: 12. The CDR3 is 17 residues long. From germline, CDR1 is SGHRS and CDR2 YFSETQ.

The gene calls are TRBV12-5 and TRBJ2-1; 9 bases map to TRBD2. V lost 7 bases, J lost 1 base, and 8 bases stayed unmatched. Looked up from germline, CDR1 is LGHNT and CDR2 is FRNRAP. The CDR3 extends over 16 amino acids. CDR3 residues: CASAPPLAGSYNEQFF. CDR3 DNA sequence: TGTGCTAGTGCCCCCCCCCTAGCGGGGTCCTACAATGAGCAGTTCTTC.

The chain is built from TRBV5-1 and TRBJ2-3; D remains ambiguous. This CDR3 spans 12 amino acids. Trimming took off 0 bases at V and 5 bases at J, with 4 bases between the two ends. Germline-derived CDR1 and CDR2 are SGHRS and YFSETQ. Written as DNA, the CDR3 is TGCGCCAGCAGCTTGGATCGAGATACGCAGTATTTT. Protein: CASSLDRDTQYF.

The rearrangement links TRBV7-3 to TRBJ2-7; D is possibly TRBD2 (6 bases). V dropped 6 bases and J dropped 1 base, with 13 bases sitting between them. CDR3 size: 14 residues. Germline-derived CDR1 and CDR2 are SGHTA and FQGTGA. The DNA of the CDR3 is TGTGCCAGCAGTGAGGGAGGCCGTTCCTACGAGCAGTACTTC. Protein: CASSEGGRSYEQYF.

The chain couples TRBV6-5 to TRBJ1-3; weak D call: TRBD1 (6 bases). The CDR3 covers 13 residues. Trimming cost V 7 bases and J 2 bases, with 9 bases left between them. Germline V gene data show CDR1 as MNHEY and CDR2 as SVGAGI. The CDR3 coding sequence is TGTGCCAGCACTACAGGGACTGGAAACACCATATATTTT. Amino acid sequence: CASTTGTGNTIYF.